Shown below are 19 T cell receptor beta chains from a single sample sequenced in a study of shared clonotypes between healthy human individuals. Using immunoSEQ multiplex PCR, the repertoire was profiled, and TCRdb retains in-frame clones only, with some absent. The sample carries 2 million to 2.5 million clones, approximately 94% recorded once. Sequencing input: naive CD4+ T cells sorted from blood. The subset was: CD45RA+ positively selected. The receptors shown here come from a young man in good health.

This chain uses TRBV10-3 with TRBJ2-5; 8 bases are a match to TRBD2. This CDR3 spans 14 amino acids. V lost 6 bases, J lost 1 base, and 4 bases stayed unmatched. Germline loops: CDR1 ENHRY, CDR2 SYGVKD. CDR3 sequence (DNA): TGTGCCATCAGGATGGCGGGGGGCCAAGAGACCCAGTACTTC. This translates into CAIRMAGGQETQYF.

J is TRBJ2-7 and V is TRBV11-2, with 10 bases fitting TRBD1. The J segment lost 2 bases and the V segment lost 5 bases, leaving 6 bases of the junction unmatched. This CDR3 has 15 amino acids. CDR1 and CDR2 (germline): SGHAT, FQNNGV. CDR3 in DNA: TGTGCCAGCAGCATTGACAGGGGGCTAACCTACGAGCAGTACTTC. Encoded protein: CASSIDRGLTYEQYF.

The CDR3 DNA reads TGTGCCAGCAGTTTAATCCCACCCAATAATTCACCCCTCCACTTT. This translates into CASSLIPPNNSPLHF. The chain links TRBV28 to TRBJ1-6; D gene uncertain. V gave up 2 bases and J gave up 5 bases, with 10 bases separating them. Per germline, CDR1 MDHEN and CDR2 SYDVKM. The CDR3 is made up of 15 amino acids.

The J gene is TRBJ2-1, the V gene TRBV10-3; possibly TRBD1 for D (5 bases). In germline, CDR1 is ENHRY, CDR2 SYGVKD. The CDR3 length is 11 residues. V was shortened by 9 bases and J by 5 bases, with 8 bases between the two germline ends. The CDR3 protein is CAMSTDNEQFF. In DNA, the CDR3 is TGTGCCATGTCGACAGACAATGAGCAGTTCTTC.

Only one count was recorded for this clone. The chain combines TRBV7-2 with TRBJ1-1; D unresolved. Deletions cut 3 bases from V and 1 base from J, with 9 bases between. This CDR3 has 14 amino acids. The germline V gene encodes CDR1 SGHTA and CDR2 FQGNSA. CDR3 bases: TGTGCCAGCAGCTTGTGGGGAGCGAACACTGAAGCTTTCTTT. This encodes CASSLWGANTEAFF.

The CDR3 loop reads CASSVDIELDGGYTF. The CDR3 region has the DNA TGTGCCAGCAGCGTAGATATTGAGCTCGACGGTGGCTACACCTTC. The J gene is TRBJ1-2, the V gene TRBV9; D is uncertain. This CDR3 has 15 amino acids. Trimming cost V 0 bases and J 7 bases, with 16 bases left between them. Per the germline V gene, CDR1 is SGDLS and CDR2 is YYNGEE.

V gene TRBV5-1 combines with J gene TRBJ1-2; 9 bases map to TRBD1. Trimming took 4 bases from V and 9 from J; bases not matched to a gene: 7. Germline-derived CDR1 and CDR2 are SGHRS and YFSETQ. The CDR3 has 13 residues. The CDR3, as DNA: TGCGCCAGCAGCCTTGGACAGGGGTTCAGCTACACCTTC. Translation: CASSLGQGFSYTF.

Turning to this clone: Other nucleotide sequences in the sample specify the same CDR3. The chain is built from TRBV5-1 and TRBJ1-1; D uncertain. Germline V CDR1 and CDR2: SGHRS, YFSETQ. The CDR3 length is 15 residues. With 0 bases removed from V and 0 bases from J, the gap between germline ends came to 9 bases. CDR3 loop: CASSLEPGMNTEAFF. The CDR3 DNA reads TGCGCCAGCAGCTTGGAACCAGGCATGAACACTGAAGCTTTCTTT.

The chain uses TRBV28 and TRBJ2-6; D call uncertain. Germline V CDR1 and CDR2: MDHEN, SYDVKM. This CDR3 has 15 residues. V was trimmed by 2 bases and J by 1 base, leaving 6 bases between them. CDR3 sequence reads: CASSLLQSGANVLTF. The CDR3 coding sequence is TGTGCCAGCAGTTTACTGCAGTCTGGGGCCAACGTCCTGACTTTC.

The chain combines TRBV7-2 with TRBJ1-1, with D uncertain. Germline lookup yields CDR1 SGHTA and CDR2 FQGNSA. The CDR3 covers 12 residues. V lost 5 bases and J lost 6, with 10 bases in between. The CDR3 here is CASSTFGAEAFF. CDR3 bases: TGTGCCAGCAGCACATTTGGGGCTGAAGCTTTCTTT.

The chain's CDR3 is CASSGTGKNYEQYF. The CDR3 region has the DNA TGCGCCAGCTCCGGGACAGGGAAGAACTACGAGCAGTACTTC. This chain joins TRBV5-1 and TRBJ2-7; 9 bases agree with TRBD1. Trimming took 7 bases from V and 3 from J; bases not matched to a gene: 8. CDR1 and CDR2 from the germline V gene are SGHRS and YFSETQ. This CDR3 has 14 residues.

With respect to this clone: Other DNA sequences of this sample code for an identical CDR3. The chain uses TRBV7-9 and TRBJ1-6, with unresolved D. The CDR3 has 13 residues. V lost 1 base, J lost 5 bases, and 3 bases lay in between. Germline assignment: CDR1 SEHNR and CDR2 FQNEAQ (reference sequence). CDR3 region: CASSLEDNSPLHF. The DNA for the CDR3 is TGTGCCAGCAGCTTAGAGGATAATTCACCCCTCCACTTT.

The chain couples TRBV6-6 to TRBJ2-5; 9 bases match TRBD1. CDR3 length equals 15 residues. V lost 6 bases and J lost 6; bases outside the gene matches: 11. Per the germline V gene, CDR1 is MNHNY and CDR2 is SVGAGI (reference sequence). The CDR3 is CASSRPGQGAKTQYF. The CDR3 DNA reads TGTGCCAGCAGCCGACCGGGACAGGGAGCTAAGACCCAGTACTTC.

The CDR3 sequence: CASSRLSGKSTDTQYF. The CDR3 region has the DNA TGTGCCAGCAGCCGCCTATCAGGGAAAAGCACAGATACGCAGTATTTT. The genes are TRBV7-8 and TRBJ2-3, with a possible D match to TRBD1 (5 bases). The CDR3 length is 16 residues. From germline, CDR1 is SGHVS and CDR2 FQNEAQ. With 5 bases removed from V and 0 bases from J, the gap between germline ends came to 15 bases.

This chain links TRBV7-2 with TRBJ1-3; D unclear. The CDR3 covers 14 residues. The germline CDR1 and CDR2 sequences are SGHTA and FQGNSA. V lost 5 bases, J lost 0 bases, and 8 bases lay in between. CDR3 sequence (DNA): TGTGCCAGCAGCCGCCCGAGCTCTGGAAACACCATATATTTT. It yields the protein CASSRPSSGNTIYF.

V is TRBV6-5 and J is TRBJ1-2; no reliable D call. Germline V gives CDR1 MNHEY, CDR2 SVGAGI. The CDR3 loop spans 13 amino acids. The V gene lost 6 bases and the J gene lost 7 bases, with 15 bases spanning the gap. The CDR3 region is CASSLNQAGGYTF. DNA of the CDR3: TGTGCCAGCAGCCTTAATCAGGCTGGTGGCTACACCTTC.

The gene calls are TRBV5-4 and TRBJ2-5, with D tentatively TRBD1 (5 bases). Between the trimmed V and J ends, which lost 0 bases and 3 bases, there was a span of 12 bases. The CDR3 runs to 15 residues. From germline, CDR1 is SGHNT and CDR2 YYREEE (reference sequence). CDR3 coding DNA: TGTGCCAGCAGCTTGGCCAGGGCCCAAAAAGAGACCCAGTACTTC. This codes for CASSLARAQKETQYF. The full variable domain, completed using reference TRBV5-4 and TRBJ2-5, is ETGVTQSPTHLIKTRGQQVTLRCSSQSGHNTVSWYQQALGQGPQFIFQYYREEENGRGNFPPRFSGLQFPNYSSELNVNALELDDSALYLCASSLARAQKETQYFGPGTRLLVL.

V and J are TRBV9 and TRBJ2-7; D remains unclear. The germline V gene encodes CDR1 SGDLS and CDR2 YYNGEE. The CDR3 contains 15 residues. Trimming removed 2 bases at V and 0 bases at J, with 12 bases between. Written as DNA, the CDR3 is TGTGCCAGCAGCGTGACACCCTCTAGCTCCTACGAGCAGTACTTC. This translates into CASSVTPSSSYEQYF.

V is TRBV19 and J is TRBJ2-7, with 11 bases that match TRBD1. V was clipped by 9 bases and J by 6 bases; unmatched bases: 7. Germline V gene data show CDR1 as LNHDA and CDR2 as SQIVND (reference sequence). There are 13 residues in the CDR3. The CDR3 nucleotides read TGTGCCAGCTCCGGGACAGGGGGGCTCGAGCAGTACTTC. This translates into CASSGTGGLEQYF.